Below are 16 T cell receptor beta chains sequenced from a single sample in a study of CXCR3-negative and CXCR3-positive naive CD8 T cells. The TRB libraries of cDNA were built by UMI-labeled 5' RACE. TCRdb re-called the 5' RACE reads and catalogs CDR3 proteins one per entry, DNA excluded. The repertoire shows about 130,000 distinct CDR3 sequences; the top ten hold roughly 0.29%. The sample consisted of naive CXCR3- CD8+ T cells from blood. Subset of the sample: CD45RO-CCR7+CD27+CD95- naive CD8+ T cells lacking CXCR3 (TNR3-). Every receptor here comes from a human donor in good health. Some clones in this sample may be carry-over from other donors' samples.

This chain joins TRBV14 and TRBJ2-7; the TCRdb D gene call, TRBD1, has no DNA to confirm it. The germline CDR1 and CDR2 sequences are SGHDN and FVKESK. CDR3 length equals 17 residues. CDR3 residues: CASSQDPPERYPYEQYF.

The rearrangement uses TRBV11-2 and TRBJ2-5; TCRdb calls TRBD2, which cannot be checked without DNA. The CDR3 is made up of 15 amino acids. Germline V gene data show CDR1 as SGHAT and CDR2 as FQNNGV. The CDR3 reads CASSAPRALQETQYF.

This sequence joins TRBV9 and TRBJ1-2; TCRdb returns TRBD1, unconfirmable since there is no DNA. The germline V gene has CDR1 SGDLS and CDR2 YYNGEE. The CDR3 is 16 residues long. This CDR3 reads CASSVAETGINYGYTF.

This chain uses TRBV24-1 with TRBJ2-1. CDR1 is KGHDR, CDR2 SFDVKD, per germline. The CDR3 is 12 residues long. The CDR3 sequence: CATSDLANEQFF.

This chain links TRBV25-1 with TRBJ2-2; no DNA is available, so the TRBD1 call from TCRdb remains unchecked. CDR1 MGHDK and CDR2 SYGVNS come from the germline V gene. This CDR3 spans 17 amino acids. The chain's CDR3 is CASSEFGAGANTGELFF.

The J gene is TRBJ2-1, the V gene TRBV4-1. CDR3 length: 13 amino acids. The germline CDR1 and CDR2 sequences are MGHRA and YSYEKL. The chain's CDR3 is CASSDNVYNEQLF.

This chain joins TRBV6-4 and TRBJ2-3. The V gene's germline CDR1 is MRHNA and CDR2 SNTAGT. The CDR3 runs 15 residues. This chain's CDR3 is CASSEFGVDTDTQYF.

The chain couples TRBV28 to TRBJ1-5; with no DNA, the TCRdb D assignment of TRBD1 cannot be verified. Germline CDR1 reads MDHEN; CDR2 reads SYDVKM. This CDR3 contains 16 residues. The CDR3 here is CASSLLVRGGNQPQHF.

V usage is TRBV5-1 and J usage is TRBJ2-7; TCRdb outputs TRBD2, but without DNA this stays unchecked. Germline V gene lookup returns CDR1 SGHRS and CDR2 YFSETQ. The CDR3 runs to 15 residues. The chain's CDR3 is CASSPDYSHAYEQYF.

The chain couples TRBV30 to TRBJ1-1; TCRdb calls TRBD1, which cannot be checked without DNA. Per the germline V gene, CDR1 is GTSNPN and CDR2 is SVGIG (reference sequence). This CDR3 has 13 amino acids. This CDR3 reads CASRTGQGSEAFF.

The rearrangement links TRBV19 to TRBJ2-3; TCRdb's assignment of TRBD1 cannot be checked, as there is no DNA. Germline V gives CDR1 LNHDA, CDR2 SQIVND (reference sequence). The CDR3 spans 13 residues. The CDR3 reads CASRPLSTDTQYF.

The rearrangement uses TRBV4-1 and TRBJ2-3. CDR3 size: 14 residues. Germline V gene sequence: CDR1 MGHRA, CDR2 YSYEKL. The chain's CDR3 is CASSQDQRADTQYF.

The rearrangement links TRBV5-5 to TRBJ2-1; there is no DNA to check the TCRdb D call of TRBD2. This CDR3 is built from 15 residues. CDR1 and CDR2 (germline): SGHKS, YYEKEE (reference sequence). CDR3 sequence: CASSLERGRGNEQFF.

The chain carries TRBV29-1 and TRBJ2-3. The CDR3 extends over 13 amino acids. Germline V gives CDR1 SQVTM, CDR2 ANQGSEA. The CDR3 here is CSVSVVSTDTQYF.

This chain connects TRBV28 to TRBJ2-7; as DNA is missing, the TRBD2 call by TCRdb cannot be tested. The CDR3 is 15 amino acids. Per germline, CDR1 MDHEN and CDR2 SYDVKM. The chain's CDR3 is CASSTAGTTAYEQYF.

The chain joins TRBV7-9 to TRBJ2-7; TCRdb's D gene call, TRBD1, goes unchecked for lack of DNA. Germline CDR1 is SEHNR and CDR2 is FQNEAQ (reference sequence). This CDR3 is 12 amino acids long. CDR3 protein: CASMGSRDEQYF.